This T cell receptor beta chain is from a study of technical replicates of blood from several donors. Clones were sequenced by immunoSEQ multiplex PCR, and TCRdb holds only the in-frame ones, with some missing. The repertoire has 60,000 to 90,000 clones, more than 90% of them found once; the top ten carry about 0.35%. Germline V CDR1 and CDR2: SGHVS, FQNEAQ. The junction had 2 bases not matched to a gene; V was cut back by 0 bases and J by 9 bases. The CDR3 loop spans 15 amino acids. This chain links TRBV7-8 with TRBJ2-1, with 13 bases aligning to TRBD2. The receptor's source is a human donor in good health. Sequencing was done on a sample of T cells isolated from PBMCs. The CDR3 nucleotides are TGTGCCAGCAGCTTAGCGACTAGCGGGGGGCTTGAGCAGTTCTTC. Protein product: CASSLATSGGLEQFF.